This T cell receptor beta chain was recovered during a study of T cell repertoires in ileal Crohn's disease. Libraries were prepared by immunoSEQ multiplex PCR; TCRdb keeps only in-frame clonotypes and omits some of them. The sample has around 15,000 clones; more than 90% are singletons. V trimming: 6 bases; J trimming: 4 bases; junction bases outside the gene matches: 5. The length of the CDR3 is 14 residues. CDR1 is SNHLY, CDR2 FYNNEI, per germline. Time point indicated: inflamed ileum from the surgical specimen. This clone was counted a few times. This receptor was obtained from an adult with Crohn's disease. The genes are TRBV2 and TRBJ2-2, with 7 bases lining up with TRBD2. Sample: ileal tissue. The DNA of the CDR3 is TGTGCCAGCAGCCAACTAGCGAGCACCGGGGAGCTGTTTTTT. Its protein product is CASSQLASTGELFF.